A selection of T cell receptor beta chains follows, all from one sample in a study of radiotherapy plus CTLA-4 blockade in lung cancer. Repertoires were generated with immunoSEQ multiplex PCR, while TCRdb's copy carries only in-frame clones and drops some. Among 30,000 to 40,000 clones, more than 80% were seen once, and the ten largest hold 5.5% to 7%. The input for sequencing was peripheral blood, taken from a patient treated with radiotherapy plus ipilimumab. These receptors were obtained from a human donor with non-small cell lung cancer who had stable disease on radiotherapy plus ipilimumab. Each CDR3 is given with its conserved first and last residue. Fields, in order: clone size, V gene, D gene, CDR3 length, J gene, CDR3 protein, CDR3 DNA. A D gene is named only where the DNA matches it firmly. Clone size, where shown, is once, few, many, or a class for clones that have expanded.

few	TRBV7-9	.	14	TRBJ2-1	CASSLAQGYNEQFF	TGTGCCAGCAGCTTAGCTCAGGGGTACAATGAGCAGTTCTTC
.	TRBV7-3	TRBD2	16	TRBJ2-1	CASSLNWASGVNEQFF	TGTGCCAGCAGCTTAAATTGGGCTAGCGGGGTTAATGAGCAGTTCTTC
.	TRBV2	.	14	TRBJ1-4	CASTMTGYNEKLFF	TGTGCCAGCACCATGACAGGTTATAATGAAAAACTGTTTTTT
.	TRBV25-1	.	11	TRBJ2-2	CASSYRGELFF	TGTGCCAGCAGTTATCGCGGGGAGCTGTTTTTT
.	TRBV7-2	TRBD1	16	TRBJ2-3	CASSLVIGQGANTQYF	TGTGCCAGCAGCTTAGTAATAGGGCAGGGGGCAAATACGCAGTATTTT
.	TRBV6-6	.	13	TRBJ2-2	CASRRENTGELFF	TGTGCCAGCCGGCGGGAGAACACCGGGGAGCTGTTTTTT
.	TRBV18	TRBD1	15	TRBJ1-4	CASSPLRDSGGKLFF	TGTGCCAGCTCACCACTTCGGGACAGCGGGGGAAAACTGTTTTTT
.	TRBV7-9	TRBD2	15	TRBJ2-3	CASSFGAGETDTQYF	TGTGCCAGCAGCTTTGGGGCGGGAGAGACAGATACGCAGTATTTT
.	TRBV4-1	.	15	TRBJ2-5	CASSHPRGSQETQYF	TGCGCCAGCAGCCACCCTAGGGGCTCCCAAGAGACCCAGTACTTC
.	TRBV19	.	14	TRBJ2-3	CATTPAGSTDTQYF	TGTGCCACCACCCCCGCGGGGTCCACAGATACGCAGTATTTT
.	TRBV7-3	TRBD2	16	TRBJ2-7	CASSLKGLAGRDEQYF	TGTGCCAGCAGCTTAAAGGGACTAGCGGGAAGGGACGAGCAGTACTTC
.	TRBV5-8	.	17	TRBJ2-7	CASSFWHVGRGSYEQHF	.
.	TRBV11-2	TRBD2	17	TRBJ2-5	CASSFGLAGAPQETQYF	TGTGCCAGCAGCTTTGGACTAGCGGGAGCACCTCAAGAGACCCAGTACTTC
.	TRBV28	TRBD1	19	TRBJ2-1	CASSLRNSPGTGWATSQFF	TGTGCCAGCAGTTTACGAAACAGTCCCGGGACAGGGTGGGCGACCTCGCAGTTCTTC
.	TRBV4-1	.	15	TRBJ1-2	CASSQVGGAAGGYTF	TGCGCCAGCAGCCAAGTTGGGGGGGCGGCGGGAGGCTACACCTTC
few	TRBV27	TRBD2	16	TRBJ2-5	CASSSTSGRDWETQYF	TGTGCCAGCAGTTCGACTAGCGGGAGGGATTGGGAGACCCAGTACTTC
.	TRBV7-2	.	14	TRBJ2-1	CASSSGGYEMEQFF	TGTGCCAGCAGCTCGGGGGGCTACGAAATGGAGCAGTTCTTC
.	TRBV10-3	.	16	TRBJ1-2	CAIREQNQGWDYGYTF	TGTGCCATCAGAGAACAAAATCAGGGATGGGACTATGGCTACACCTTC
.	TRBV5-4	TRBD1	14	TRBJ1-2	CASSLVGTVYGYTF	TGTGCCAGCAGCTTGGTTGGGACAGTCTATGGCTACACCTTC
once	TRBV5-1	TRBD1	13	TRBJ2-7	CASSFPGGIVQYF	TGCGCCAGCAGCTTCCCAGGGGGAATCGTGCAGTACTTC
.	TRBV7-2	.	17	TRBJ1-3	CASSLNPPQSSGNTIYF	TGTGCCAGCAGCTTAAACCCTCCACAGAGCTCTGGAAACACCATATATTTT
.	TRBV10-3	.	13	TRBJ2-7	CAISDGVRYEQYF	TGTGCCATCAGTGATGGAGTCCGCTACGAGCAGTACTTC
.	TRBV5-6	.	11	TRBJ1-1	CASSITAEAFF	TGTGCCAGCAGCATCACAGCTGAAGCTTTCTTT
.	TRBV6-1	TRBD1	13	TRBJ2-7	CASTRDRGGEQYF	TGTGCCAGCACCCGGGACAGGGGAGGCGAGCAGTACTTC
.	TRBV30	.	13	TRBJ1-2	CAWSPTEIYGYTF	TGTGCCTGGAGTCCCACCGAGATCTATGGCTACACCTTC
.	TRBV4-3	TRBD1	16	TRBJ2-7	CASSQDYLTGAYEQYF	TGCGCCAGCAGCCAAGATTACTTGACAGGGGCTTACGAGCAGTACTTC
.	TRBV5-1	TRBD1	14	TRBJ2-4	CASSRTGDGNIQYF	TGCGCCAGCAGCCGTACAGGGGATGGAAACATTCAGTACTTC
.	TRBV28	TRBD2	15	TRBJ2-3	CASTRTSGRRDTQYF	TGTGCCAGTACCCGGACTAGCGGGAGAAGGGATACGCAGTATTTT
once	TRBV13	TRBD1	16	TRBJ2-2	CASSPRQGFSTGELFF	TGTGCCAGCAGCCCTAGACAGGGATTCAGTACCGGGGAGCTGTTTTTT
few	TRBV7-6	.	13	TRBJ1-1	CASSLERWTEAFF	TGTGCCAGCAGCTTAGAGAGGTGGACTGAAGCTTTCTTT
.	TRBV7-2	TRBD2	15	TRBJ2-1	CASSPGTSGYNEQFF	TGTGCCAGCAGCCCCGGGACTAGCGGATACAATGAGCAGTTCTTC
.	TRBV28	.	13	TRBJ1-2	CASSLRRVFGYTF	TGTGCCAGCAGTTTGAGGAGGGTTTTCGGCTACACCTTC
once	TRBV9	TRBD2	15	TRBJ2-5	CASSPSGRAQETQYF	TGTGCCAGCAGCCCTAGCGGGAGGGCCCAAGAGACCCAGTACTTC
.	TRBV5-6	.	12	TRBJ2-1	CASSPAVGEQFF	TGTGCCAGCAGCCCCGCGGTGGGTGAGCAGTTCTTC
.	TRBV7-2	.	19	TRBJ1-5	CASSLTSGVRGISNQPQHF	TGTGCCAGCAGCTTAACGTCGGGCGTGCGGGGAATAAGCAATCAGCCCCAGCATTTT
.	TRBV9	TRBD1	13	TRBJ2-7	CASSARGLGEQYF	TGTGCCAGCAGCGCCAGGGGGCTGGGCGAGCAGTACTTC
.	TRBV27	.	15	TRBJ2-3	CASRHSSEGTDTQYF	TGTGCCAGCAGACATTCTAGCGAGGGCACAGATACGCAGTATTTT
.	TRBV5-4	.	12	TRBJ2-3	CASSLREDTQYF	TGTGCCAGCAGCTTGCGGGAAGATACGCAGTATTTT
.	TRBV5-1	TRBD1	15	TRBJ1-2	CASSPGTGGGYGYTF	TGCGCCAGCAGCCCCGGGACAGGGGGAGGCTATGGCTACACCTTC
.	TRBV18	TRBD2	15	TRBJ2-1	CASSSGGVRADEQFF	TGTGCCAGCTCATCGGGGGGTGTGAGAGCCGATGAGCAGTTCTTC
.	TRBV13	TRBD2	18	TRBJ2-3	CASSTRTSGSPKHGTQYF	TGTGCCAGCTCCACTAGGACTAGCGGGAGCCCCAAACATGGGACGCAGTATTTT
.	TRBV27	.	11	TRBJ2-7	CASSFGNEQYF	TGTGCCAGCAGTTTCGGGAACGAGCAGTACTTC
.	TRBV4-3	TRBD1	14	TRBJ2-1	CASSPWTGNNEQFF	TGCGCCAGCAGCCCTTGGACAGGGAACAATGAGCAGTTCTTC
.	TRBV27	TRBD2	17	TRBJ2-1	CASSSKGTSVKYNEQFF	TGTGCCAGCAGCTCAAAAGGGACTAGCGTAAAGTACAATGAGCAGTTCTTC
.	TRBV5-1	TRBD1	15	TRBJ2-7	CASSLEGTGSYEQYF	TGCGCCAGCAGCTTGGAAGGGACAGGGTCCTACGAGCAGTACTTC
.	TRBV5-4	TRBD2	13	TRBJ2-7	CASSLRLAGEQYF	TGTGCCAGCAGCTTAAGGCTAGCGGGAGAGCAGTACTTC
few	TRBV7-9	.	13	TRBJ2-3	CASSRIEEDTQYF	TGTGCCAGCAGCCGCATAGAGGAAGATACGCAGTATTTT
few	TRBV7-3	.	15	TRBJ2-6	CASSARPGGANVLTF	TGTGCCAGCAGCGCCCGCCCGGGAGGGGCCAACGTCCTGACTTTC
.	TRBV7-2	TRBD1	13	TRBJ1-1	CASSFDRATEAFF	TGTGCCAGCAGTTTCGACAGGGCCACTGAAGCTTTCTTT
.	TRBV7-9	TRBD2	14	TRBJ2-7	CASSLSGRGYEQYF	TGTGCCAGCAGCCTTAGCGGGAGAGGATACGAGCAGTACTTC
.	TRBV15	TRBD2	16	TRBJ2-1	CATSRDASGAYNEQFF	TGTGCCACCAGCAGAGATGCTAGCGGGGCCTACAATGAGCAGTTCTTC
few	TRBV30	TRBD2	15	TRBJ2-3	CAWSVGEGGADTQYF	TGTGCCTGGAGTGTAGGAGAGGGAGGGGCAGATACGCAGTATTTT
.	TRBV19	.	15	TRBJ2-7	CASSVGSITSYEQYF	TGTGCCAGTAGTGTAGGGTCGATCACTTCCTACGAGCAGTACTTC
.	TRBV6-5	.	16	TRBJ2-7	CASSLSPGEEGREQYF	TGTGCCAGCAGTTTGTCACCGGGGGAAGAGGGGCGCGAGCAGTACTTC
.	TRBV28	TRBD1	16	TRBJ2-3	CASSLFAGGRTDTQYF	TGTGCCAGCAGTTTATTCGCAGGGGGCAGGACAGATACGCAGTATTTT
few	TRBV7-7	.	13	TRBJ1-3	CASSSKTGNTIYF	TGTGCTAGCAGCTCAAAAACTGGAAACACCATATATTTT
.	TRBV6-6	.	12	TRBJ1-2	CASSGRAYGYTF	TGTGCCAGCAGTGGCAGGGCCTATGGCTACACCTTC
.	TRBV10-1	TRBD2	16	TRBJ2-1	CASSAGTSGRLNEQFF	TGCGCCAGCAGCGCTGGGACTAGCGGGAGGCTCAATGAGCAGTTCTTC
.	TRBV7-3	TRBD1	12	TRBJ2-3	CASSLSGGVQYF	TGTGCCAGCAGCTTATCAGGGGGAGTGCAGTATTTT
.	TRBV5-1	TRBD1	13	TRBJ1-2	CASYGTEYNGYTF	TGCGCCAGCTACGGGACAGAATATAATGGCTACACCTTC